Following are 24 T cell receptor beta chains from one sample sequenced in a study of technical replicates of blood from a handful of donors. Method: immunoSEQ multiplex PCR; TCRdb's copy keeps in-frame clones and lacks some. The sample records roughly 76,000 clones, just under 95% being singletons. Sequenced input: T cells isolated from PBMCs. Source of these receptors: a human donor in good health.

This clone was counted only a few times. V is TRBV25-1 and J is TRBJ1-1; no clear D. CDR1 is MGHDK and CDR2 is SYGVNS in the germline V gene. The V end was cut by 0 bases, the J end by 5 bases, with 4 bases between. The CDR3 is made up of 12 amino acids. CDR3 coding DNA: TGTGCCAGCAGTGAATATTCGACTGAAGCTTTCTTT. It yields the protein CASSEYSTEAFF.

The chain recombines TRBV19 with TRBJ2-1, with 7 bases identical to TRBD2. The J segment lost 9 bases and the V segment lost 8 bases, leaving 1 base of the junction unmatched. Germline V gene lookup returns CDR1 LNHDA and CDR2 SQIVND (reference sequence). The CDR3 totals 10 residues. This chain's CDR3 is CASGLVEQFF. CDR3 sequence (DNA): TGTGCCAGTGGACTAGTTGAGCAGTTCTTC.

The chain is built from TRBV2 and TRBJ2-7, with D possibly matching TRBD1 (6 bases). Germline CDR1 is SNHLY and CDR2 is FYNNEI. This CDR3 comprises 12 residues. V lost 6 bases and J 1 base, leaving 7 bases between the germline ends. The DNA of the CDR3 is TGTGCCAGCAGGGACAGATCCTACGAGCAGTACTTC. This encodes CASRDRSYEQYF.

The V gene is TRBV11-2, the J gene TRBJ2-7; D is undetermined. CDR1 and CDR2 (germline): SGHAT, FQNNGV. The CDR3 sequence is 13 residues long. V lost 4 bases and J lost 3, with 10 bases in between. The CDR3 here is CASSSRGYYEQYF. The CDR3, as DNA: TGTGCCAGCAGCTCTCGAGGTTACTACGAGCAGTACTTC.

This chain connects TRBV4-3 to TRBJ1-5; D unresolved. Trimming shortened V by 0 bases and J by 5 bases, and 11 bases separated the two germline ends. The CDR3 spans 15 residues. CDR1 is LGHNA, CDR2 YSLEER, per germline. CDR3 sequence (DNA): TGCGCCAGCAGCCAAGATTCAACAGTTTATCAGCCCCAGCATTTT. Translation: CASSQDSTVYQPQHF.

This chain joins TRBV27 and TRBJ2-7; D ambiguous. The germline CDR1 and CDR2 sequences are MNHEY and SMNVEV (reference sequence). V was pared by 0 bases and J by 3 bases, with 6 bases between. The CDR3 runs to 13 residues. CDR3 bases: TGTGCCAGCAGTTTATCGATCGGCTACGAGCAGTACTTC. This translates into CASSLSIGYEQYF.

The rearrangement joins TRBV4-2 to TRBJ2-6, with 7 bases aligning to TRBD1. Germline V gives CDR1 LGHNA, CDR2 YNFKEQ. The CDR3 runs to 17 residues. V trimming: 4 bases; J trimming: 0 bases; junction bases outside the gene matches: 6. In nucleotides, the CDR3 is TGTGCCAGCAGCCTGACAGGGAGTACCTCTGGGGCCAACGTCCTGACTTTC. Residues: CASSLTGSTSGANVLTF.

The J gene is TRBJ2-7, the V gene TRBV5-1; no clear D gene. The CDR3 spans 14 residues. V lost 0 bases and J lost 2, with 9 bases in between. CDR1 and CDR2 from the germline V gene are SGHRS and YFSETQ. This chain's CDR3 is CASSLVAAPYEQYF. CDR3 sequence (DNA): TGCGCCAGCAGCTTGGTGGCGGCGCCCTACGAGCAGTACTTC. The variable domain in full, with the rest retrieved from reference TRBV5-1 and TRBJ2-7, is KAGVTQTPRYLIKTRGQQVTLSCSPISGHRSVSWYQQTPGQGLQFLFEYFSETQRNKGNFPGRFSGRQFSNSRSEMNVSTLELGDSALYLCASSLVAAPYEQYFGPGTRLTVT.

This chain links TRBV6-6 with TRBJ2-1; 9 positions match TRBD2. Germline lookup yields CDR1 MNHNY and CDR2 SVGAGI (reference sequence). CDR3 length: 15 residues. Germline trimming cut 2 bases from V and 5 bases from J; bases unmatched to any gene: 4. CDR3 sequence (DNA): TGTGCCAGCAGTTACCAGCGGGAGGTTAACAATGAGCAGTTCTTC. Amino acid sequence: CASSYQREVNNEQFF.

This rearrangement joins TRBV6-6 to TRBJ2-7; no clear D. This CDR3 region has 14 residues. V was trimmed by 10 bases and J by 3 bases, leaving 19 bases between them. Germline V gene sequence: CDR1 MNHNY, CDR2 SVGAGI (reference sequence). The CDR3 bases are TGTGCCACCTCCCTCGGAGACCACGTCTACGAGCAGTACTTC. This sequence encodes CATSLGDHVYEQYF.

In nucleotides, the CDR3 is TGTGCCAGCACCCCCCGCGCCGGGGTCTACAATGAGCAGTTCTTC. Protein: CASTPRAGVYNEQFF. The J gene is TRBJ2-1, the V gene TRBV5-6, with TRBD2 as a possible D gene (5 bases). The CDR3 is made up of 15 amino acids. The V and J ends lost 6 bases and 3 bases respectively, with 16 bases between them. Per the germline V gene, CDR1 is SGHDT and CDR2 is YYEEEE.

This clone has just one count. The chain links TRBV5-6 to TRBJ2-1, with 9 bases lining up with TRBD2. V trimming: 1 base; J trimming: 15 bases; junction bases outside the gene matches: 14. Germline V gene lookup returns CDR1 SGHDT and CDR2 YYEEEE. This CDR3 has 15 amino acids. CDR3 region: CASSLNSGRRVRLFF. CDR3 coding DNA: TGTGCCAGCAGCTTGAATAGCGGGAGAAGGGTCAGGCTGTTCTTC.

V usage is TRBV28 and J usage is TRBJ1-1; 9 nucleotides agree with TRBD1. CDR1 is MDHEN, CDR2 SYDVKM, per germline. The CDR3 sequence is 13 residues long. The V and J ends lost 4 bases and 6 bases, in that order; junction bases with no gene match: 3. CDR3 in amino acids: CASSSGQGPEAFF. The DNA of the CDR3 is TGTGCCAGCAGTTCTGGACAGGGGCCTGAAGCTTTCTTT. The full variable domain, rest sourced from reference TRBV28 and TRBJ1-1, is DVKVTQSSRYLVKRTGEKVFLECVQDMDHENMFWYRQDPGLGLRLIYFSYDVKMKEKGDIPEGYSVSREKKERFSLILESASTNQTSMYLCASSSGQGPEAFFGQGTRLTVV.

This chain connects TRBV25-1 to TRBJ1-5, with TRBD1 as a possible D gene (5 bases). Per the germline V gene, CDR1 is MGHDK and CDR2 is SYGVNS. Trimming pared 6 bases from V and 6 bases from J, leaving 24 bases between. The CDR3 spans 17 residues. In DNA form, the CDR3 reads TGTGCCAGCAGCATATCGCGGCGGACACAGGATACTCAGCCCCAGCATTTT. Its protein is CASSISRRTQDTQPQHF.

The chain carries TRBV28 and TRBJ2-5, with 11 bases fitting TRBD1. From germline, CDR1 is MDHEN and CDR2 SYDVKM. V was pared by 6 bases and J by 5 bases, with 8 bases of the junction left unmatched. This CDR3 comprises 15 residues. The CDR3 bases are TGTGCCAGCAGGCTCGGACAGGGGGCAGGTGAGACCCAGTACTTC. It codes for CASRLGQGAGETQYF.

The V call is TRBV6-1, the J call TRBJ1-1; TRBD1 might be the D (5 bases). The V gene's germline CDR1 is MNHNS and CDR2 SASEGT. The V end was cut by 5 bases, the J end by 4 bases, with 14 bases between. This CDR3 is built from 14 residues. This CDR3 reads CASSPTGGGTEAFF. The CDR3 region has the DNA TGTGCCAGCAGTCCAACCGGGGGTGGCACTGAAGCTTTCTTT.

Only one count was recorded for this clone. The chain combines TRBV6-5 with TRBJ1-3; 9 nucleotides line up with TRBD1. Trimming removed 5 bases from V and 9 bases from J; junction bases left unmatched: 8. The CDR3 consists of 14 residues. Germline V gene lookup returns CDR1 MNHEY and CDR2 SVGAGI. CDR3 DNA sequence: TGTGCCAGCAGTAGGGGACAGGGTGGCCCCACCATATATTTT. It is translated as CASSRGQGGPTIYF.

The chain couples TRBV7-9 to TRBJ2-3; D might be TRBD2 (5 bases). Trimming cost V 11 bases and J 5 bases, with 17 bases left between them. The CDR3 runs to 13 residues. CDR1 SEHNR and CDR2 FQNEAQ come from the germline V gene (reference sequence). The CDR3: CALIGERGDTQYF. CDR3 bases: TGTGCCCTCATTGGGGAGCGAGGAGATACGCAGTATTTT.

The chain combines TRBV27 with TRBJ1-5; weak D call: TRBD1 (5 bases). The CDR3 extends over 14 amino acids. Trimming left V 6 bases short and J 6 bases short, with 15 bases between. Germline CDR1 reads MNHEY; CDR2 reads SMNVEV (reference sequence). Here the CDR3 DNA reads TGTGCCAGCAGGGAGGTGCCGGGGGGTCAGCCCCAGCATTTT. Its protein product is CASREVPGGQPQHF.

This chain connects TRBV9 to TRBJ2-5, with D perhaps TRBD1 (5 bases). Trimming shortened V by 3 bases and J by 2 bases, and 14 bases separated the two germline ends. CDR3 size: 15 residues. Germline-derived CDR1 and CDR2 are SGDLS and YYNGEE. CDR3 sequence reads: CASSEGRALQETQYF. For the CDR3, the DNA is TGTGCCAGCAGCGAGGGCAGGGCTCTACAAGAGACCCAGTACTTC.

The chain has TRBV27 and TRBJ1-3; TRBD1 is a possible D gene (5 bases). Germline V gives CDR1 MNHEY, CDR2 SMNVEV (reference sequence). V lost 5 bases, J lost 2 bases, and 10 bases lay in between. The CDR3 loop spans 14 amino acids. The CDR3 region has the DNA TGTGCCAGCAGTATAGCCAGGGCTGGAAACACCATATATTTT. Translating it yields CASSIARAGNTIYF.

This clone was counted once. The chain recombines TRBV2 with TRBJ2-7; possibly TRBD2 for D (6 bases). V gave up 4 bases and J gave up 2 bases, with 18 bases separating them. CDR3 length equals 16 residues. Per the germline V gene, CDR1 is SNHLY and CDR2 is FYNNEI. This chain's CDR3 is CASSGQSPGVPYEQYF. In DNA form, the CDR3 reads TGTGCCAGCAGTGGACAGTCACCGGGGGTCCCCTACGAGCAGTACTTC. Filled out from reference TRBV2 and TRBJ2-7, the complete variable domain reads EPEVTQTPSHQVTQMGQEVILRCVPISNHLYFYWYRQILGQKVEFLVSFYNNEISEKSEIFDDQFSVERPDGSNFTLKIRSTKLEDSAMYFCASSGQSPGVPYEQYFGPGTRLTVT.

To note about this clone: Sequence at one end of the junction differs from germline and may be a read error. The V gene is TRBV7-8, the J gene TRBJ2-7; TRBD2 matches at 10 bases. Per the germline V gene, CDR1 is SGHVS and CDR2 is FQNEAQ. The CDR3 has 13 residues. CDR3 amino acids: CASSLALSGRADF. Here the CDR3 DNA reads TGTGCCAGCAGCTTAGCGTTGAGCGGGAGGGCTGACTTC. The variable domain in full, completed from reference TRBV7-8 and TRBJ2-7, reads GAGVSQSPRYKVAKRGQDVALRCDPISGHVSLFWYQQALGQGPEFLTYFQNEAQLDKSGLPSDRFFAERPEGSVSTLKIQRTQQEDSAVYLCASSLALSGRADFGPGTRLTVT.

The chain joins TRBV2 to TRBJ1-1, with D possibly TRBD1 on 6 matching bases. This CDR3 region has 15 residues. The V end lost 4 bases, the J end lost 4 bases, and 16 bases lay between the germline ends. Germline CDR1 reads SNHLY; CDR2 reads FYNNEI. DNA for the CDR3: TGTGCCAGCAGTGTTTTTTTACAGGGCTCCACTGAAGCTTTCTTT. Its translation: CASSVFLQGSTEAFF.